The 24 T cell receptor beta chains below all came from one sample that was sequenced in a study of blood T cell repertoires in COVID-19. The data were produced by immunoSEQ multiplex PCR, yet TCRdb's version contains in-frame clones alone and is incomplete. The sample includes 70,000 to 95,000 clones, approximately 90% of them seen just once. Sequences were obtained from peripheral blood. These receptors came from a middle-aged man with acute or convalescent COVID-19.

The DNA of the CDR3 is TGTGCCAGCGGACTTAGCGGGGCGTACCAAGAGACCCAGTACTTC. Translation gives CASGLSGAYQETQYF. The rearrangement links TRBV6-5 to TRBJ2-5; 8 nucleotides line up with TRBD2. This CDR3 spans 15 amino acids. J was trimmed by 0 bases and V by 8 bases; bases with no gene match: 8. Germline CDR1 MNHEY, CDR2 SVGAGI.

The chain joins TRBV25-1 to TRBJ2-1; TRBD2 agrees at 9 bases. CDR3 length equals 15 residues. Trimming removed 4 bases from V and 6 bases from J; junction bases left unmatched: 7. The V gene's germline CDR1 is MGHDK and CDR2 SYGVNS. The CDR3 nucleotides are TGTGCCAGCAGTGGTCCTATAGCGGGAGCCAATGAGCAGTTCTTC. It yields the protein CASSGPIAGANEQFF. Full variable domain (remainder filled in from reference TRBV25-1 and TRBJ2-1): EADIYQTPRYLVIGTGKKITLECSQTMGHDKMYWYQQDPGMELHLIHYSYGVNSTEKGDLSSESTVSRIRTEHFPLTLESARPSHTSQYLCASSGPIAGANEQFFGPGTRLTVL.

The rearrangement uses TRBV19 and TRBJ1-5; a weak D match, TRBD1 (6 bases). This CDR3 has 16 amino acids. V was cut by 4 bases and J by 0 bases, with 13 bases left in between. Germline V gene data show CDR1 as LNHDA and CDR2 as SQIVND (reference sequence). The CDR3 sequence: CASSNRQAYSNQPQHF. The CDR3 DNA sequence: TGTGCCAGTAGTAATCGACAGGCCTATAGCAATCAGCCCCAGCATTTT.

On this clone itself: The same CDR3 also results from other DNA sequences found in this sample. This chain connects TRBV7-3 to TRBJ2-5; D may be TRBD2 (5 bases). The CDR3 contains 13 residues. Germline CDR1 and CDR2: SGHTA and FQGTGA. V was cut by 2 bases and J by 2 bases, with 6 bases left in between. This CDR3 reads CASSLSGQETQYF. In DNA form, the CDR3 reads TGTGCCAGCAGCTTATCGGGGCAAGAGACCCAGTACTTC.

V usage is TRBV30 and J usage is TRBJ1-3; the D is unclear. CDR3 length: 15 amino acids. Germline V CDR1 and CDR2: GTSNPN, SVGIG (reference sequence). V lost 3 bases and J 2 bases, leaving 14 bases between the germline ends. For the CDR3, the DNA is TGTGCCTGGAGCGGAGGGCTTACTACTGGAAACACCATATATTTT. It yields the protein CAWSGGLTTGNTIYF. The variable domain in full, completed from reference TRBV30 and TRBJ1-3, reads SQTIHQWPATLVQPVGSPLSLECTVEGTSNPNLYWYRQAAGRGLQLLFYSVGIGQISSEVPQNLSASRPQDRQFILSSKKLLLSDSGFYLCAWSGGLTTGNTIYFGEGSWLTVV.

This clone was observed a single time. The CDR3, as DNA: TGTGCCAGCAGCTTAGCGGGGGGGCAGTCAGATACGCAGTATTTT. Residues: CASSLAGGQSDTQYF. The rearrangement links TRBV7-3 to TRBJ2-3, with 9 bases matching TRBD2. With V trimmed by 2 bases and J by 4 bases, 4 bases remained unmatched. The CDR3 extends over 15 amino acids. Germline CDR1 reads SGHTA; CDR2 reads FQGTGA.

The CDR3 loop is CATRLTSRQETQYF. DNA for the CDR3: TGTGCCACCCGCCTGACTAGTCGGCAAGAGACCCAGTACTTC. The genes are TRBV24-1 and TRBJ2-5; a weak D match, TRBD2 (6 bases). CDR1 is KGHDR, CDR2 SFDVKD, per germline. Trimming took off 9 bases at V and 2 bases at J, with 15 bases between the two ends. The CDR3 is made up of 14 amino acids.

CDR3 in DNA: TGTGCCAGCAGCCAGCTGACAGGGGTGAACACTGAAGCTTTCTTT. Residues: CASSQLTGVNTEAFF. The rearrangement joins TRBV14 to TRBJ1-1, with 8 bases matching TRBD1. The junction had 3 bases not matched to a gene; V was cut back by 3 bases and J by 0 bases. The CDR3 runs 15 residues. Germline V gene lookup returns CDR1 SGHDN and CDR2 FVKESK.

This sequence joins TRBV6-5 and TRBJ1-3; D gene uncertain. V lost 10 bases and J 4 bases, leaving 14 bases between the germline ends. Looked up from germline, CDR1 is MNHEY and CDR2 is SVGAGI. The CDR3 length is 13 residues. The CDR3 loop is CANRRVGGNTIYF. The CDR3 DNA reads TGTGCCAACCGGCGGGTGGGAGGAAACACCATATATTTT.

For the CDR3, the DNA is TGCGCCAGCAGCCAAGAAGGCCCCAGCGGGGGGTGGGATACGCAGTATTTT. Residues: CASSQEGPSGGWDTQYF. The rearrangement uses TRBV4-3 and TRBJ2-3; 9 nucleotides agree with TRBD2. The germline V gene has CDR1 LGHNA and CDR2 YSLEER. J gave up 6 bases and V 0 bases, and 10 bases lay outside the gene matches. The CDR3 is 17 residues long.

The chain couples TRBV12-5 to TRBJ1-3; 9 nucleotides agree with TRBD1. The CDR3 runs 18 residues. Per germline, CDR1 LGHNT and CDR2 FRNRAP. The V segment lost 6 bases and the J segment 0 bases; nucleotides outside the gene matches: 12. In DNA, the CDR3 is TGTGCTAGTGGACCCCGCTACAGGGGGCTAAGCTCTGGAAACACCATATATTTT. This sequence encodes CASGPRYRGLSSGNTIYF.

This chain uses TRBV9 with TRBJ2-2; perhaps TRBD1 as D (6 bases). V was pared by 4 bases and J by 0 bases, with 16 bases between. The germline V gene encodes CDR1 SGDLS and CDR2 YYNGEE. The CDR3 spans 17 residues. The CDR3 DNA reads as TGTGCCAGCAGCCCGCGAGACAGGCCTTCGAACACCGGGGAGCTGTTTTTT. Protein product: CASSPRDRPSNTGELFF.

This chain connects TRBV7-2 to TRBJ2-1; D may be TRBD1 (6 bases). CDR3 length: 13 residues. Germline-derived CDR1 and CDR2 are SGHTA and FQGNSA. Trimming removed 2 bases from V and 6 bases from J, with 8 bases in between. For the CDR3, the DNA is TGTGCCAGCAGCTTAAACAGGGCCAATGAGCAGTTCTTC. Residues: CASSLNRANEQFF.

This sequence joins TRBV19 and TRBJ1-3; a possible D gene is TRBD1 (5 bases). CDR1 and CDR2 from the germline V gene are LNHDA and SQIVND (reference sequence). This CDR3 is built from 16 residues. Trimming pared 8 bases from V and 0 bases from J, leaving 17 bases between. The CDR3 reads CASHTGAANSGNTIYF. Written as DNA, the CDR3 is TGTGCCAGTCATACTGGGGCGGCGAACTCTGGAAACACCATATATTTT.

The rearrangement uses TRBV28 and TRBJ1-5, with 7 bases lining up with TRBD1. The CDR3 loop spans 13 amino acids. The V segment lost 11 bases and the J segment 2 bases; nucleotides outside the gene matches: 6. Germline loops: CDR1 MDHEN, CDR2 SYDVKM. Written as DNA, the CDR3 is TGTGCCGGTGGGACAGCACGCAATCAGCCCCAGCATTTT. Translation: CAGGTARNQPQHF.

This chain's CDR3 is CASSPGQGVNTEAFF. In DNA form, the CDR3 reads TGTGCCAGCAGCCCGGGACAGGGAGTGAACACTGAAGCTTTCTTT. This chain connects TRBV7-3 to TRBJ1-1; 9 nucleotides match TRBD1. The CDR3 runs 15 residues. V gave up 5 bases and J gave up 0 bases; unmatched junction bases: 4. Germline V gives CDR1 SGHTA, CDR2 FQGTGA.

The chain uses TRBV4-2 and TRBJ1-2, with D uncertain. The CDR3 is 15 residues long. Germline loops: CDR1 LGHNA, CDR2 YNFKEQ. V lost 0 bases and J 4 bases, leaving 12 bases between the germline ends. CDR3 in amino acids: CASSQDFTDIYGYTF. In DNA, the CDR3 is TGTGCCAGCAGCCAAGATTTCACAGATATCTATGGCTACACCTTC.

The chain is built from TRBV2 and TRBJ1-3; TRBD1 might be the D (6 bases). With 1 base removed from V and 8 bases from J, the gap between germline ends came to 6 bases. The CDR3 is 12 amino acids. Germline V lookup: CDR1 SNHLY, CDR2 FYNNEI. The CDR3 bases are TGTGCCAGCAGTGAAGAGGGGGACACCATATATTTT. Translation: CASSEEGDTIYF.

This chain joins TRBV19 and TRBJ1-2; 8 positions agree with TRBD1. Unmatched junction bases numbered 4, after V lost 4 bases and J lost 3 bases. The CDR3 extends over 14 amino acids. CDR1 and CDR2 from the germline V gene are LNHDA and SQIVND (reference sequence). The CDR3 DNA is TGTGCCAGTAGTAGGAAGACAGGGGACTATGGCTACACCTTC. Its translation: CASSRKTGDYGYTF.

This rearrangement joins TRBV29-1 to TRBJ2-1, with a weak D call TRBD1 (7 bases). V was trimmed by 3 bases and J by 6 bases, leaving 9 bases between them. Germline CDR1 and CDR2: SQVTM and ANQGSEA. This CDR3 contains 12 residues. DNA of the CDR3: TGCAGCGTTGATCAGGGGGGCAATGAGCAGTTCTTC. Translation: CSVDQGGNEQFF.

CDR3 residues: CASSVLTGALYNEQFF. CDR3 coding DNA: TGTGCCAGCAGCGTACTTACAGGGGCCCTCTACAATGAGCAGTTCTTC. V and J are TRBV9 and TRBJ2-1; 7 bases fit TRBD1. V lost 1 base, J lost 3 bases, and 7 bases stayed unmatched. Germline V gives CDR1 SGDLS, CDR2 YYNGEE. The CDR3 totals 16 residues. Together with reference TRBV9 and TRBJ2-1, the CDR3 gives the full variable domain: DSGVTQTPKHLITATGQRVTLRCSPRSGDLSVYWYQQSLDQGLQFLIQYYNGEERAKGNILERFSAQQFPDLHSELNLSSLELGDSALYFCASSVLTGALYNEQFFGPGTRLTVL.

CDR3 nucleotides: TGTGCCAGCAGCCTACAAGTCGGGGTCCGGGAGACCCAGTACTTC. Amino acid sequence: CASSLQVGVRETQYF. The V gene is TRBV5-5, the J gene TRBJ2-5; tentatively, D is TRBD2 (5 bases). The V end lost 4 bases, the J end lost 5 bases, and 18 bases lay between the germline ends. Germline V gives CDR1 SGHKS, CDR2 YYEKEE (reference sequence). The CDR3 spans 15 residues. The whole variable domain, filled in from reference TRBV5-5 and TRBJ2-5, reads DAGVTQSPTHLIKTRGQQVTLRCSPISGHKSVSWYQQVLGQGPQFIFQYYEKEERGRGNFPDRFSARQFPNYSSELNVNALLLGDSALYLCASSLQVGVRETQYFGPGTRLLVL.

CDR3 loop: CASSQDLEEVTYEQYF. The CDR3 nucleotides are TGCGCCAGCAGCCAAGATCTTGAGGAGGTGACCTACGAGCAGTACTTC. J is TRBJ2-7 and V is TRBV4-1; a possible D gene is TRBD2 (5 bases). CDR3 length: 16 amino acids. Trimming removed 0 bases from V and 2 bases from J, with 14 bases in between. The V gene's germline CDR1 is MGHRA and CDR2 YSYEKL.

The chain employs TRBV3-1 (or the pseudogene TRBV3-2) and TRBJ2-4, with D possibly matching TRBD2 (5 bases). The germline CDR1 and CDR2 sequences are LGHDT and YNNKEL (reference sequence). This CDR3 is built from 13 residues. Trimming removed 4 bases from V and 8 bases from J, with 12 bases in between. The CDR3 DNA is TGTGCCAGCAGCCCAGGAGGTCTGGACATTCAGTACTTC. It yields the protein CASSPGGLDIQYF.